Listed below are T cell receptor beta chains from one sample, sequenced in a study of breast tumors, draining lymph nodes, adjacent tissues. TCRdb re-analysed the multiplex PCR reads in MiXCR, keeping a single row per CDR3 protein. The table includes about 230,000 distinct CDR3 sequences, approximately 30% detected once. Sequencing was done on a sample of axillary lymph node tissue. The source of these receptors is a female donor with breast cancer. Some clones in this sample may be carry-over from other donors' samples. Both conserved end residues are part of each CDR3. The order of the fields is J gene, clone size, D gene, V gene, CDR3 DNA, CDR3 protein. The D gene is left open where the match is weak. Only part of the rows carry a size: once, few, many, or a class if the clone is expanded.

J: TRBJ2-1; size: .; D: .; V: TRBV6-6; DNA: TGTGCCAGCAGTTACGGGGACAATGAGCAGTTCTTC; CDR3: CASSYGDNEQFF
J: TRBJ1-6; size: many; D: .; V: TRBV5-5; DNA: TGTGCCAGCAGCTTGGGGCCGGGGAGGTATAATTCACCCCTCCACTTT; CDR3: CASSLGPGRYNSPLHF
J: TRBJ1-6; size: many; D: .; V: TRBV20-1; DNA: TGCAGTGCGATCAGGGCCCGAAATTCACCCCTCCACTTT; CDR3: CSAIRARNSPLHF
J: TRBJ1-6; size: many; D: .; V: TRBV3-1; DNA: TGTGCCAGCAGCCAGTCGGAGGGCTGGTCACCCCTCCACTTT; CDR3: CASSQSEGWSPLHF
J: TRBJ2-1; size: many; D: .; V: TRBV20-1; DNA: TGCAGTGCAACGCGACTCTACAATGAGCAGTTCTTC; CDR3: CSATRLYNEQFF
J: TRBJ2-5; size: .; D: TRBD2; V: TRBV20-1; DNA: TGCAGTGCAGGACTAGCGGGGGGGACATCCCAAGAGACCCAGTACTTC; CDR3: CSAGLAGGTSQETQYF
J: TRBJ2-7; size: many; D: TRBD2; V: TRBV6-6; DNA: TGTGCCAGCAGTCCCCAGGGGACTAGTAAGAACGAGCAGTACTTC; CDR3: CASSPQGTSKNEQYF
J: TRBJ2-7; size: many; D: TRBD2; V: TRBV14; DNA: TGTGCCAGCAGCCAAGGACTAGCGGTCTTCTCCTACGAGCAGTACTTC; CDR3: CASSQGLAVFSYEQYF
J: TRBJ2-3; size: many; D: .; V: TRBV20-1; DNA: TGCAGTGCGCCTACTTATATTCTAGAGGAGGGCACAGATACGCAGTATTTT; CDR3: CSAPTYILEEGTDTQYF
J: TRBJ2-1; size: .; D: TRBD2; V: TRBV29-1; DNA: TGCAGCGCCGGGGGGGCTAGCGGGAGCGGTGGCAATGAGCAGTTCTTC; CDR3: CSAGGASGSGGNEQFF
J: TRBJ1-4; size: .; D: .; V: TRBV5-8; DNA: TGTGCCAGCAGCTTGGGCAGCCGGGACGGGAAAAATGAAAAACTGTTTTTT; CDR3: CASSLGSRDGKNEKLFF
J: TRBJ2-1; size: many; D: .; V: TRBV9; DNA: TGTGCCAGCAGCGTAGCTGGCCTACCCAACAATGAGCAGTTCTTC; CDR3: CASSVAGLPNNEQFF
J: TRBJ2-7; size: .; D: TRBD2; V: TRBV15; DNA: TGTGCCACCAGCAGCTTAGCCGGGAGGAGCTCCTACGAGCAGTACTTC; CDR3: CATSSLAGRSSYEQYF
J: TRBJ2-3; size: .; D: .; V: TRBV6-5; DNA: TGTGCCAGCAGTCACTCGATGGTGCGGGCCACAGATACGCAGTATTTT; CDR3: CASSHSMVRATDTQYF
J: TRBJ2-3; size: many; D: .; V: TRBV29-1; DNA: TGCAGCGTTGAACTCAGAAGCACAGATACGCAGTATTTT; CDR3: CSVELRSTDTQYF
J: TRBJ2-3; size: .; D: TRBD1; V: TRBV7-3; DNA: TGTGCCAGCAGTGCTGCCGGGACAGGGGCTTCTAGCACAGATACGCAGTATTTT; CDR3: CASSAAGTGASSTDTQYF
J: TRBJ2-7; size: .; D: TRBD1; V: TRBV5-1; DNA: TGCGCCAGCAGCTTGGGACAGGGTCACGAGCAGTACTTC; CDR3: CASSLGQGHEQYF
J: TRBJ1-6; size: .; D: .; V: TRBV7-9; DNA: TGCGCCAGCAGCTTAGTGAAGGGGCCGAATCCACCCCTCCACTTT; CDR3: CASSLVKGPNPPLHF
J: TRBJ2-4; size: few; D: .; V: TRBV11-3; DNA: TGTGCCAGCAGCTTCAGGGGCGCGGGTTCAGCCAAAAACATTCAGTACTTC; CDR3: CASSFRGAGSAKNIQYF